The following is a TCR beta chain sequence with its context. No antigen is known for it. Per-base quality was not reported, and no clone a single base away is much larger than it. TCRbeta CDR3 regions were amplified from genomic DNA using the immunoSEQ Assay, a bias-controlled multiplex PCR. Turning to the authors' computational methods: The number of nucleated cells in each sample was estimated by amplification of reference gene primers within the assay. To quantify the absolute abundance of each unique TCRbeta CDR3 rearrangement, sequence reads were collapsed and filtered. For each sample, productive Simpson clonality was calculated as the square root of Simpson's diversity index across productive rearrangements. TCRdb retrieved this table from immuneACCESS and kept in-frame rearrangements only. Not all clones are present; in checked studies, unresolved V genes account for under half, and no reason is known for the remainder. V and J calls and clone size are as listed in that table; D and trimming were resolved from the DNA. The sample has some 130,000 clones on record, 70% to 90% of them singletons. The ten largest make up around 13% of the sample.

The data derive from a study of blood T cell repertoires in COVID-19 (TCRdb year 2020). For the study in its entirety: The collaborator samples originated in the United States, Italy and Spain and spanned the acute and convalescent phases of COVID-19. The prospective study material was composed of cDNA or gDNA derived from T cells, B-cell-depleted T cells, or PBMCs. Subjects who had been exposed to COVID-19, were actively infected with it, or had recovered from it provided the deeply sampled blood TCRbeta repertoires that made up the dataset. The repertoires were released in a freely available public database meant as a resource for research on the immune response to SARS-CoV-2. The samples were drawn from two sources: the first 160 participants of the ongoing ImmuneRACE study, and some 1,300 subjects contributed by 6 global collaborators. Nearly every sample came with metadata listing a de-identified subject ID, COVID-19 status, age in years and sex. Where available, HLA class I and class II types were obtained from metadata supplied by the sample provider rather than from assay-based typing. What the authors observed across the whole study: Clinical and demographic metadata were provided uncurated, with the amount varying by source and participant.

Trimming takes 4 bases off V and 3 bases off J; junction bases not matched to a gene: 3. As encoded in the germline V gene (reference sequence), CDR1 is SGHKS while CDR2 is YYEKEE. The CDR3 goes from the cysteine to the phenylalanine over 15 residues. The DNA shown is the 45-base CDR3, in frame from base 1. The collaborating institutions used their own protocols to collect whole blood in K2EDTA tubes. For TCRbeta analysis, collaborators shipped samples in one of three forms: frozen whole blood, isolated PBMCs, or DNA extracted from either of those sample types. Material: peripheral blood. The TCR sequence derives from a human donor in a cohort sampled during active COVID-19. The chain is made from TRBV5-5 and TRBJ1-4, and 10 bases in between align with TRBD1. The CDR3 is CASSRTGGPNEKLFF. The DNA sequence is given as TGTGCCAGCAGCCGGACAGGGGGACCTAATGAAAAACTGTTTTTT.